This T cell receptor (beta chain) was captured by sequencing in a study of siplizumab effects on memory and regulatory T cells. Measured with immunoSEQ multiplex PCR; TCRdb has only the in-frame clones, and not every one. There are about 80,000 clones in the sample; roughly 94% occur only once, and about a fifth lies in the top ten. The CDR3 sequence is 15 residues long. Germline V gene data show CDR1 as SGHDN and CDR2 as FVKESK. Unmatched junction bases numbered 1, after V lost 1 base and J lost 5 bases. The clonotype was recovered from a human donor in good health. This rearrangement joins TRBV14 to TRBJ2-2; 10 bases are a match to TRBD1. Sequencing input: CD8+ T cells sorted from blood. The CDR3 loop reads CASSQAGQGTGELFF. In DNA form, the CDR3 reads TGTGCCAGCAGCCAAGCGGGACAGGGGACCGGGGAGCTGTTTTTT.